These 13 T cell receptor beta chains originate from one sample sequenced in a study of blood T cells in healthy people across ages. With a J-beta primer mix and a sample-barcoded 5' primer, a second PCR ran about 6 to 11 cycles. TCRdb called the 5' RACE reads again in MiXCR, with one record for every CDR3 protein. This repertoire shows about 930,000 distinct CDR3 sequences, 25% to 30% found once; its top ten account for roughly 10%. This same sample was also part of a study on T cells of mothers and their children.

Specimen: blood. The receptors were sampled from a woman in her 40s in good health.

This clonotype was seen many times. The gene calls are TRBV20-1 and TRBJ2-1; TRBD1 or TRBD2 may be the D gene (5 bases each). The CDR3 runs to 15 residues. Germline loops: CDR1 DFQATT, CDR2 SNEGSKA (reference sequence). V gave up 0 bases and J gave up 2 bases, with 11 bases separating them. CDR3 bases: TGCAGTGCTAGAGACGTCAGGGACCCCTACAATGAGCAGTTCTTC. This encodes CSARDVRDPYNEQFF.

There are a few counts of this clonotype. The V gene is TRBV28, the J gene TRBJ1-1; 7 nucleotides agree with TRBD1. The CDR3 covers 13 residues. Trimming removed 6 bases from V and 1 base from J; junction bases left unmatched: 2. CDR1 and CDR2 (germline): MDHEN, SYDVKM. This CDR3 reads CASRNRGNTEAFF. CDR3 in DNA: TGTGCCAGCAGAAACAGGGGGAACACTGAAGCTTTCTTT.

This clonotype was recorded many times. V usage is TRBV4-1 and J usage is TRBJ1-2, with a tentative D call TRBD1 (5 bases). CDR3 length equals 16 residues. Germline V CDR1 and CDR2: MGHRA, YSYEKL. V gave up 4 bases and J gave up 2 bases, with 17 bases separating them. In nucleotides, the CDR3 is TGCGCCAGCAGCCGTTCAACTGGGACTCAGAACTATGGCTACACCTTC. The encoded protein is CASSRSTGTQNYGYTF.

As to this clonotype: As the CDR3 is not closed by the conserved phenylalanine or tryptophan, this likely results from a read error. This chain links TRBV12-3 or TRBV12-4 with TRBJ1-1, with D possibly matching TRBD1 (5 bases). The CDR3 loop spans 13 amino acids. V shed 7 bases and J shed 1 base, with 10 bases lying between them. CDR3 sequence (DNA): TGTGCCAGCAAGGCACAGGAGAACACTGAAGCTTTCATT. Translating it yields CASKAQENTEAFI.

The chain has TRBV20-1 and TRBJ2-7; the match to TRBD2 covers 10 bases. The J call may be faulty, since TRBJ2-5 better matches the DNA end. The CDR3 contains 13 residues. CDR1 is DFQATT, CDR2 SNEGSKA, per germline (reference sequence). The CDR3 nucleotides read TGCAGCACAAACCTAGCGGGAGTGGAGACCCAGTACTTC. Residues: CSTNLAGVETQYF.

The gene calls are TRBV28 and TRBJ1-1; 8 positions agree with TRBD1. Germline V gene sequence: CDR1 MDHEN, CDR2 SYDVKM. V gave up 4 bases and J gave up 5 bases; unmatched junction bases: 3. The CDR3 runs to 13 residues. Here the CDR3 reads CASSSRGRTEAFF. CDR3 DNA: TGTGCCAGCAGTTCCAGGGGGCGGACTGAAGCTTTCTTT.

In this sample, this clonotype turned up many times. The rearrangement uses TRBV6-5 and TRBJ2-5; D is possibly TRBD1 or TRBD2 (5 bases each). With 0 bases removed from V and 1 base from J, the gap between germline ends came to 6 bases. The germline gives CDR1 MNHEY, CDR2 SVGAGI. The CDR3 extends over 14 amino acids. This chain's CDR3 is CASSYSGVQETQYF. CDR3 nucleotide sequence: TGTGCCAGCAGTTACTCGGGGGTCCAAGAGACCCAGTACTTC.

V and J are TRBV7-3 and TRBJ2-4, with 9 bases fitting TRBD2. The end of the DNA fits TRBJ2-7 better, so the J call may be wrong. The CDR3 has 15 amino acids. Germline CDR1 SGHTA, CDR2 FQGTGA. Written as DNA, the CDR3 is TGTGCCAGCAGCTTAGGTAGCGGGGGAGTCTACGAGCAGTACTTC. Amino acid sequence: CASSLGSGGVYEQYF.

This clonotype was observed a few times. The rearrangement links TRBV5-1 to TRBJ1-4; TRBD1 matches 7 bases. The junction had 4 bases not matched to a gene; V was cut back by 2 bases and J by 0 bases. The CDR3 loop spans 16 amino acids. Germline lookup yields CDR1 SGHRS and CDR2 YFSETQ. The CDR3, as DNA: TGCGCCAGCAGCTTCAGGCAGGGGGCAACTAATGAAAAACTGTTTTTT. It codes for CASSFRQGATNEKLFF.

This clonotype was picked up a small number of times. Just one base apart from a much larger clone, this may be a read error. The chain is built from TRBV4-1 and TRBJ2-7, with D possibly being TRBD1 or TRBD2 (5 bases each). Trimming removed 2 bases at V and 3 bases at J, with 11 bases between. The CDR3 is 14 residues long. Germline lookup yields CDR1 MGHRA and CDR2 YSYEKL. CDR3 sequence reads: CASSQSARGYEQYF. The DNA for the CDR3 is TGCGCCAGCAGCCAAAGCGCGAGGGGCTACGAGCAGTACTTC.

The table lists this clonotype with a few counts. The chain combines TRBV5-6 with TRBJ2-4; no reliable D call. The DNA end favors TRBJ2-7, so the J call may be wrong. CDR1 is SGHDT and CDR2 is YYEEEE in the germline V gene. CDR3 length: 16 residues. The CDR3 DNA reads TGTGCCAGCAGCTTGGCCAAATTGGGCCTAGTTGGCGAGCAGTACTTC. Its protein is CASSLAKLGLVGEQYF.

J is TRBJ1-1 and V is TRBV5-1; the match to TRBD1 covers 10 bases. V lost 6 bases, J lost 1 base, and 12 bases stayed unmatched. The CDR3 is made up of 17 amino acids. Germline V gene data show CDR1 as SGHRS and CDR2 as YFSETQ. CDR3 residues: CASIGDRWDRGNTEAFF. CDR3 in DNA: TGCGCCAGCATAGGAGACCGCTGGGACAGGGGGAACACTGAAGCTTTCTTT. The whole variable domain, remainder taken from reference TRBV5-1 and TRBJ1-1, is KAGVTQTPRYLIKTRGQQVTLSCSPISGHRSVSWYQQTPGQGLQFLFEYFSETQRNKGNFPGRFSGRQFSNSRSEMNVSTLELGDSALYLCASIGDRWDRGNTEAFFGQGTRLTVV.

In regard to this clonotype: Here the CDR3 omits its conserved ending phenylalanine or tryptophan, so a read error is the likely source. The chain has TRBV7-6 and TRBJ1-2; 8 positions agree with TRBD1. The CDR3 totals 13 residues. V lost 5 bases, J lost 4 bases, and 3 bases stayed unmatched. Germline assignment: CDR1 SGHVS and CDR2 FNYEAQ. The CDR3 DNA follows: TGTGCCAGCAGCCGGACAGGGCCCTATGGCTACACCTGC. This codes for CASSRTGPYGYTC.